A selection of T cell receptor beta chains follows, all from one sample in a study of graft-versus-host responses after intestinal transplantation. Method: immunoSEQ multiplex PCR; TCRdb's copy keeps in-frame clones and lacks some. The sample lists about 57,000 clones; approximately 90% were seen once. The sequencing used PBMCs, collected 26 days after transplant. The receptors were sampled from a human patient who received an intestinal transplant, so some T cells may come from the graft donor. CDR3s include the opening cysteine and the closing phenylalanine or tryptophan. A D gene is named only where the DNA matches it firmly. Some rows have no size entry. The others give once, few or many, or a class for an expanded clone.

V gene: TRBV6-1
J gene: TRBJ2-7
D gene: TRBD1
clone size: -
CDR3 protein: CASSEALGGYRGAEQYF
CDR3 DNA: TGTGCCAGCAGTGAAGCTTTAGGAGGGTACAGGGGGGCCGAGCAGTACTTC

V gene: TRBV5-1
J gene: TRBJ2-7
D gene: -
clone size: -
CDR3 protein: CASSLIQSSYEQYF
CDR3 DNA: TGCGCCAGCAGCTTGATACAGAGCTCCTACGAGCAGTACTTC

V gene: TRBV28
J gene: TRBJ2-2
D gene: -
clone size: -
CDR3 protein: CASSSLFRGQTNTGELFF
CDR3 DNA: TGTGCCAGCAGTTCGCTTTTCAGAGGACAGACGAACACCGGGGAGCTGTTTTTT

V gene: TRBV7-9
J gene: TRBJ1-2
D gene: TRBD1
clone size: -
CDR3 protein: CASSLGQERGYTF
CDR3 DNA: TGTGCCAGCAGCCTCGGACAGGAACGTGGCTACACCTTC

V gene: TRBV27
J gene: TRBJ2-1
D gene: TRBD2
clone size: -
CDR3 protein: CASSLAGGSYNEQFF
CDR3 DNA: TGTGCCAGCAGTTTAGCGGGGGGCTCCTACAATGAGCAGTTCTTC

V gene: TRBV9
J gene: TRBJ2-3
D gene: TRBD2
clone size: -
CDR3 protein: CASSGRVLAGGPSTDTQYF
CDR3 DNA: TGTGCCAGCAGTGGAAGGGTACTAGCGGGGGGACCTAGCACAGATACGCAGTATTTT

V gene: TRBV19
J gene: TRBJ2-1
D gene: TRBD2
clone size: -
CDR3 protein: CASNLAGGPNEQFF
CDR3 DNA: TGTGCCAGTAACCTAGCGGGGGGGCCGAATGAGCAGTTCTTC

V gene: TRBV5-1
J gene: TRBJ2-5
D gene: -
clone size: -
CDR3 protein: CASSLGTEQETQYF
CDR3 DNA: TGCGCCAGCAGCTTGGGGACAGAGCAAGAGACCCAGTACTTC

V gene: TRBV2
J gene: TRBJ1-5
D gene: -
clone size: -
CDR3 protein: CASSSEAYSNQPQHF
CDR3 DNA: TGTGCCAGCAGCTCCGAAGCTTATAGCAATCAGCCCCAGCATTTT

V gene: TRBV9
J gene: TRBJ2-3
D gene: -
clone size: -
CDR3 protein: CASSGHWASTDTQYF
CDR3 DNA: TGTGCCAGCAGCGGCCACTGGGCTAGCACAGATACGCAGTATTTT

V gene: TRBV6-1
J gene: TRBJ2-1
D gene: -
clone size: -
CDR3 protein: CASSATGEGHEQFF
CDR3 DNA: TGTGCCAGCAGTGCGACCGGCGAGGGCCATGAGCAGTTCTTC

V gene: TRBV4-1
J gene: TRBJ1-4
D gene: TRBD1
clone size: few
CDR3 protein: CASSQGDREKLFF
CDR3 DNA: TGCGCCAGCAGCCAAGGGGACAGGGAAAAACTGTTTTTT

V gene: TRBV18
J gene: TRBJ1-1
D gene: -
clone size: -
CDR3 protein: CASSPSGMNTEAFF
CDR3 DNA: TGTGCCAGCTCACCATCAGGGATGAACACTGAAGCTTTCTTT

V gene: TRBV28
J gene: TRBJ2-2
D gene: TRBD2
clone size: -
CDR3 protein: CASSFILGLAGGPLLNTGELFF
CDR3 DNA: TGTGCCAGCAGTTTCATCTTGGGGCTAGCGGGGGGCCCTTTATTGAACACCGGGGAGCTGTTTTTT

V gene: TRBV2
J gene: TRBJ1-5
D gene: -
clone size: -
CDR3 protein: CASSEEWADDNQPQHF
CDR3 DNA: TGTGCCAGCAGTGAAGAGTGGGCAGACGACAATCAGCCCCAGCATTTT

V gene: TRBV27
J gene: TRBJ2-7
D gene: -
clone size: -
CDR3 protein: CASSRPRGEQYF
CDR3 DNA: TGTGCCAGCAGTCGCCCTAGAGGCGAGCAGTACTTC

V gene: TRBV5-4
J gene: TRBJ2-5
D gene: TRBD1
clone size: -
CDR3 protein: CASSPDRVEETQYF
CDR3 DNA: TGTGCCAGCAGCCCCGACAGGGTTGAAGAGACCCAGTACTTC

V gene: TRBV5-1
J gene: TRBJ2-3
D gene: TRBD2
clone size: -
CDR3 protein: CASSLGGSGGTDTQYF
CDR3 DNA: TGCGCCAGCAGCTTGGGGGGAAGCGGGGGCACAGATACGCAGTATTTT

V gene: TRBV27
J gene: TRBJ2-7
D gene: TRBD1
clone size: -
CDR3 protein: CASSYPGGSEQYF
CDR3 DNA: TGTGCCAGCAGTTACCCAGGGGGTTCCGAGCAGTACTTC

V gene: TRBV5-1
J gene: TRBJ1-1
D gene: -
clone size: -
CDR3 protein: CASSWGGSSSYTEAFF
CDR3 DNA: TGCGCCAGCAGCTGGGGGGGGTCCAGTTCGTACACTGAAGCTTTCTTT

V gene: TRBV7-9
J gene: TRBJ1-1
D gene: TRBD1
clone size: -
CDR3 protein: CASSPFGTGIEAFF
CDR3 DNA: TGTGCCAGCAGCCCCTTCGGGACAGGGATTGAAGCTTTCTTT

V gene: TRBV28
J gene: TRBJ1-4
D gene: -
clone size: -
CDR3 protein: CASSKQGPEKLFF
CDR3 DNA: TGTGCCAGCAGTAAACAGGGTCCCGAAAAACTGTTTTTT

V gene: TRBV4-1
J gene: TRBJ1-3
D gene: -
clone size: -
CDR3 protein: CASSQEPRGSGNTIYF
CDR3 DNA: TGCGCCAGCAGCCAAGAGCCCAGGGGCTCTGGAAACACCATATATTTT

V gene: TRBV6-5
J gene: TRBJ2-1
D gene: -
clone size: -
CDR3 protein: CASSYEGQKNNEQFF
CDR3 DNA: TGTGCCAGCAGTTACGAAGGACAGAAGAACAATGAGCAGTTCTTC

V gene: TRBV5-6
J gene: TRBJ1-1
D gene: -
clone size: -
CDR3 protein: CASSLGGIDPGRHTEAFF
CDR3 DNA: TGTGCCAGCAGCTTGGGGGGAATAGACCCGGGGAGACACACTGAAGCTTTCTTT

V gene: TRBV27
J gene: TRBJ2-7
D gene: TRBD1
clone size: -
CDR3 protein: CASSLSWQGASYEQYF
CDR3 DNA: TGTGCCAGCAGTTTATCGTGGCAGGGGGCCTCCTACGAGCAGTACTTC

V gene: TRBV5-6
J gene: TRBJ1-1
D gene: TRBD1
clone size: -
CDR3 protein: CASSLDEDRLKTGAFF
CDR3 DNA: TGTGCCAGCAGCTTGGACGAGGACAGGCTGAAAACTGGGGCTTTCTTT

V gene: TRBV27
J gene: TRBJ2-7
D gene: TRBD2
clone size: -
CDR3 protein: CASSLSPSGTYEQYF
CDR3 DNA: TGTGCCAGCAGTTTATCGCCTAGCGGGACGTACGAGCAGTACTTC

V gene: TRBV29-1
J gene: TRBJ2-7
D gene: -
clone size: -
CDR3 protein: CSVATRFYEQYF
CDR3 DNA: TGCAGCGTCGCTACCCGATTCTACGAGCAGTACTTC

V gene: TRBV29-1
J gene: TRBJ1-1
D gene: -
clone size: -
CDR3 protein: CSVGGTEAFF
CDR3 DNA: TGCAGCGTGGGGGGAACTGAAGCTTTCTTT

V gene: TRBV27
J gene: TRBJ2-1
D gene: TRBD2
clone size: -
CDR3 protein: CASSLTSGRADEQFF
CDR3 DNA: TGTGCCAGCAGCCTGACTAGCGGGAGGGCGGATGAGCAGTTCTTC

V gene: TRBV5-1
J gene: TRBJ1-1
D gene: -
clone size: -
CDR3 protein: CATRQVVNTEAFF
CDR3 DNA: TGCGCCACCCGACAGGTCGTGAACACTGAAGCTTTCTTT

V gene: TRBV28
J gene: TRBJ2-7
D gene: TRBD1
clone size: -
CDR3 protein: CASSTRDRGLYEQYF
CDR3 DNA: TGTGCCAGCAGTACCAGGGACAGGGGGCTCTACGAGCAGTACTTC

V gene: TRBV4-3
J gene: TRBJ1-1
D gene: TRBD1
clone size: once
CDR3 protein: CASSQGTGGIGTEAFF
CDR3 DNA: TGCGCCAGCAGCCAAGGGACAGGGGGTATCGGCACTGAAGCTTTCTTT

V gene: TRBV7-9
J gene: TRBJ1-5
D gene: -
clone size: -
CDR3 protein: CASSPGTHTQPQHF
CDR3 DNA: TGTGCCAGCAGCCCCGGGACACACACCCAGCCCCAGCATTTT

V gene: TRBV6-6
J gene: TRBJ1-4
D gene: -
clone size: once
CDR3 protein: CASSYVDFNEKLFF
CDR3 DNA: TGTGCCAGCAGTTACGTTGACTTTAATGAAAAACTGTTTTTT

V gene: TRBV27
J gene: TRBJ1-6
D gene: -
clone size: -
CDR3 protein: CASSFPGDNSPLHF
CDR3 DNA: TGTGCCAGCAGTTTTCCAGGGGATAATTCACCCCTCCACTTT

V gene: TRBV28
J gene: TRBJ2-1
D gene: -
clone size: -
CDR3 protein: CASSSVSGYNEQFF
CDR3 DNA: TGTGCCAGCAGTTCGGTTAGCGGTTACAATGAGCAGTTCTTC

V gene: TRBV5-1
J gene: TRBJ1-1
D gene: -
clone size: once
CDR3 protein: CASSSGNTMNTEAFF
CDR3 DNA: TGCGCCAGCAGCTCAGGGAACACTATGAACACTGAAGCTTTCTTT

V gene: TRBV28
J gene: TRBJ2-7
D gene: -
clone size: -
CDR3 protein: CASSFYPGTYEQYF
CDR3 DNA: TGTGCCAGCAGTTTTTATCCAGGGACCTACGAGCAGTACTTC

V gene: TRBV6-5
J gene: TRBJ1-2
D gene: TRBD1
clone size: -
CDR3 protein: CASTDRASGYTF
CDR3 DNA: TGTGCCAGCACCGACAGGGCAAGTGGCTACACCTTC

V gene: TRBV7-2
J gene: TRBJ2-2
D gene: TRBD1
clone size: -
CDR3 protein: CASSLPWDRVATGELFF
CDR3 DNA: TGTGCCAGCAGCTTACCCTGGGACAGGGTAGCCACCGGGGAGCTGTTTTTT

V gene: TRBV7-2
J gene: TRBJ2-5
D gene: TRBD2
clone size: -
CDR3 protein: CASSLLVGRGQETQYF
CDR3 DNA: TGTGCCAGCAGCTTATTGGTCGGGAGGGGTCAAGAGACCCAGTACTTC

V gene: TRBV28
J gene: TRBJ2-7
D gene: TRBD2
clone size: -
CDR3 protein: CASNSGRGNEQYF
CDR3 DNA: TGTGCCAGCAACAGCGGGAGGGGCAACGAGCAGTACTTC

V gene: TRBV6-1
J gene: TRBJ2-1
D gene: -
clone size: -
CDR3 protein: CASAQASFNEQFF
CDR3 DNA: TGTGCCAGCGCCCAAGCCTCTTTCAATGAGCAGTTCTTC

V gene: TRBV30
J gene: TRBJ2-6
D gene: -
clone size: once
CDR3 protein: CAWSEGKMTGFSGANVLTF
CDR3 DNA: TGTGCCTGGAGTGAAGGGAAAATGACAGGTTTCTCTGGGGCCAACGTCCTGACTTTC

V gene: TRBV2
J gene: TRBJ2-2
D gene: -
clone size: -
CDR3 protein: CASMAGTANTGELFF
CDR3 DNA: TGTGCCAGCATGGCGGGGACGGCGAACACCGGGGAGCTGTTTTTT

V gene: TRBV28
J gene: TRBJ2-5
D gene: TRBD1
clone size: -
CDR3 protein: CASSSTGGTQETQYF
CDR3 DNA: TGTGCCAGCAGTTCGACAGGGGGAACTCAAGAGACCCAGTACTTC

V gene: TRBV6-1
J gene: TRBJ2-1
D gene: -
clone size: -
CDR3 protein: CASSEVGVPTTYNEQFF
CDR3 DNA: TGTGCCAGCAGTGAAGTCGGGGTTCCCACGACCTACAATGAGCAGTTCTTC

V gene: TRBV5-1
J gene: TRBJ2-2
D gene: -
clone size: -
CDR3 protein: CASSLARGLNTGELFF
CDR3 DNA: TGCGCCAGCAGCTTGGCGCGGGGGCTGAACACCGGGGAGCTGTTTTTT

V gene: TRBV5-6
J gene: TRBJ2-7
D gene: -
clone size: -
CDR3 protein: CASTEFSGPYYEQYF
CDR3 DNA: TGTGCCAGCACCGAGTTTAGCGGACCTTACTACGAGCAGTACTTC

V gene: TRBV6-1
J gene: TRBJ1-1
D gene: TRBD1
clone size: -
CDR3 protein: CASSEGGQGATEAFF
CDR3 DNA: TGTGCCAGCAGTGAGGGGGGACAGGGGGCGACTGAAGCTTTCTTT

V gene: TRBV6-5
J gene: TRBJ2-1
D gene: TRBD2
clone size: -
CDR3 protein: CASSYSKSGGDVEQFF
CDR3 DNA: TGTGCCAGCAGTTACTCGAAAAGCGGGGGGGATGTTGAGCAGTTCTTC